The sequence of this T cell receptor beta chain was determined in a study of shared clonotypes between healthy human individuals. Findings and caveats of the study: The low donor count limited represented genetic and exposure-history diversity.

Note on this clone: Its antigen is as yet unknown.

Naive CD8 cells comprised CD45RO-negative, CCR7-positively selected cells, excluding terminally differentiated effector memory CD45RA+ cells. The repertoire was sequenced with immunoSEQ multiplex PCR; TCRdb's copy has only in-frame clones and lacks some. The table has 2 million or so clones, about 95% seen once; the top ten hold 0.9% to 1.4%. The receptor's source is a man between 18 and 35 years old in good health. The sequenced sample consisted of naive CD8+ T cells sorted from blood.

CDR3 amino acids: CASSLLGGLNEQFF. In DNA, the CDR3 is TGTGCCAGCAGCCTGCTAGGTGGGCTCAATGAGCAGTTCTTC. The V gene is TRBV5-6, the J gene TRBJ2-1; D is ambiguous. Germline V gene sequence: CDR1 SGHDT, CDR2 YYEEEE. There are 14 residues in the CDR3. Trimming cost V 4 bases and J 6 bases, with 14 bases left between them.